A single sample gave rise to the 20 T cell receptor beta chains below, sequenced in a study of blood T cell repertoires in COVID-19. Assay: immunoSEQ multiplex PCR; the TCRdb copy retains only in-frame clones and omits some. The sample lists 250,000 to 300,000 clones, more than 80% occurring once. Sequences were obtained from peripheral blood. All receptors derive from a woman in her 40s with acute or convalescent COVID-19.

The rearrangement links TRBV9 to TRBJ2-1; D is uncertain. V gave up 0 bases and J gave up 0 bases, with 7 bases separating them. Germline loops: CDR1 SGDLS, CDR2 YYNGEE. This CDR3 comprises 15 residues. CDR3 DNA: TGTGCCAGCAGCGTAGGACTCAACTCCTACAATGAGCAGTTCTTC. It specifies CASSVGLNSYNEQFF.

The rearrangement links TRBV19 to TRBJ1-5, with 9 bases matching TRBD1. The CDR3 runs to 15 residues. Germline trimming cut 7 bases from V and 2 bases from J; bases unmatched to any gene: 6. The germline V gene encodes CDR1 LNHDA and CDR2 SQIVND (reference sequence). The CDR3 region is CASTGTGSRNQPQHF. Written as DNA, the CDR3 is TGTGCCAGTACCGGGACAGGGTCCCGCAATCAGCCCCAGCATTTT.

V gene TRBV6-5 combines with J gene TRBJ1-2; 9 bases align to TRBD1. Looked up from germline, CDR1 is MNHEY and CDR2 is SVGAGI. CDR3 length: 14 amino acids. V shed 9 bases, J shed 3 bases, and the junction held 8 bases outside the gene matches. CDR3 residues: CARGPGTGHYGYTF. The CDR3 nucleotides are TGTGCCAGAGGTCCCGGGACAGGGCACTATGGCTACACCTTC.

The rearrangement joins TRBV6-4 to TRBJ2-1, with 8 bases fitting TRBD1. Per germline, CDR1 MRHNA and CDR2 SNTAGT. With 4 bases clipped from V and 2 bases from J, the junction kept 7 bases outside the gene matches. This CDR3 contains 16 residues. The CDR3 region is CASSAEQGEPYNEQFF. DNA for the CDR3: TGTGCCAGCAGTGCCGAACAGGGGGAACCCTACAATGAGCAGTTCTTC.

The chain has TRBV5-5 and TRBJ2-7; the D gene is possibly TRBD1 (6 bases). The CDR3 is 15 residues long. V lost 1 base and J 0 bases, leaving 11 bases between the germline ends. CDR1 is SGHKS, CDR2 YYEKEE, per germline (reference sequence). CDR3 region: CASSLQVGHSYEQYV. The DNA of the CDR3 is TGTGCCAGCAGCTTGCAAGTGGGACACTCCTACGAGCAGTACGTC.

The J gene is TRBJ1-5, the V gene TRBV6-4; D unclear. V lost 7 bases and J lost 7, with 14 bases in between. There are 13 residues in the CDR3. Germline-derived CDR1 and CDR2 are MRHNA and SNTAGT. CDR3 coding DNA: TGTGCCAGCACCAAGGAGCCGGGGCAGCCCCAGCATTTT. This codes for CASTKEPGQPQHF.

This chain links TRBV6-1 with TRBJ1-6; D is uncertain. Trimming stripped 0 bases from V and 9 bases from J, with 3 bases between. CDR3 size: 12 residues. The germline V gene encodes CDR1 MNHNS and CDR2 SASEGT. The CDR3 reads CASSEARSPLHF. DNA for the CDR3: TGTGCCAGCAGTGAAGCCCGTTCACCCCTCCACTTT.

V and J are TRBV4-1 and TRBJ2-2; D uncertain. CDR3 length: 15 residues. The V gene lost 3 bases and the J gene lost 7 bases, with 15 bases spanning the gap. CDR1 and CDR2 from the germline V gene are MGHRA and YSYEKL. The CDR3, as DNA: TGCGCCAGCAGCCACCCTCCCCGCGGTGGCGGGGAGCTGTTTTTT. Its protein product is CASSHPPRGGGELFF.

This chain uses TRBV19 with TRBJ1-1, with D unresolved. With 4 bases removed from V and 7 bases from J, the gap between germline ends came to 16 bases. This CDR3 has 14 residues. In germline, CDR1 is LNHDA, CDR2 SQIVND (reference sequence). CDR3 in amino acids: CASSSDVLRGEAFF. DNA of the CDR3: TGTGCCAGTAGTAGCGACGTCCTAAGAGGTGAAGCTTTCTTT.

The chain couples TRBV10-3 to TRBJ2-1, with 10 bases identical to TRBD1. The V gene end was trimmed by 10 bases and the J gene end by 2 bases; junction bases not matched to a gene: 8. The CDR3 is 15 amino acids. From germline, CDR1 is ENHRY and CDR2 SYGVKD. The CDR3 sequence is CASLTGTGAYNEQFF. As DNA, the CDR3 is TGTGCCAGCTTGACCGGGACAGGGGCCTACAATGAGCAGTTCTTC.

The chain joins TRBV7-8 to TRBJ1-4; no reliable D call. The CDR3 length is 17 residues. Germline V CDR1 and CDR2: SGHVS, FQNEAQ. V lost 5 bases to trimming and J lost 3 bases, with 19 bases between them. DNA of the CDR3: TGTGCCAGCAGCCCCCTCCCGAGTGGACTTCCTAATGAAAAACTGTTTTTT. Translated, it gives CASSPLPSGLPNEKLFF.

The chain has TRBV2 and TRBJ1-2, with TRBD1 matching over 8 bases. The CDR3 spans 15 residues. V shed 4 bases, J shed 1 base, and the junction held 5 bases outside the gene matches. The germline CDR1 and CDR2 sequences are SNHLY and FYNNEI. The CDR3, as DNA: TGTGCCAGCAGTGGGCAGGGGGCGAATAACTATGGCTACACCTTC. It is translated as CASSGQGANNYGYTF.

This clone has only one observation. The rearrangement joins TRBV7-9 to TRBJ1-6, with TRBD1 matching 8 bases. J was trimmed by 7 bases and V by 5 bases; bases with no gene match: 1. The CDR3 is made up of 13 amino acids. Germline V lookup: CDR1 SEHNR, CDR2 FQNEAQ (reference sequence). The CDR3 loop is CASSGQGNSPLHF. The CDR3 DNA sequence: TGTGCCAGCAGCGGACAGGGCAATTCACCCCTCCACTTT.

The chain links TRBV9 to TRBJ1-1; 8 nucleotides line up with TRBD1. V shed 2 bases, J shed 0 bases, and the junction held 9 bases outside the gene matches. CDR3 size: 17 residues. Germline loops: CDR1 SGDLS, CDR2 YYNGEE. The chain's CDR3 is CASSVRRDRGLNTEAFF. The DNA for the CDR3 is TGTGCCAGCAGCGTTAGGCGAGACAGGGGTTTGAACACTGAAGCTTTCTTT.

This rearrangement joins TRBV6-1 to TRBJ2-7; 10 nucleotides align to TRBD1. From germline, CDR1 is MNHNS and CDR2 SASEGT. The CDR3 sequence is 18 residues long. The junction had 17 bases not matched to a gene; V was cut back by 2 bases and J by 7 bases. CDR3 amino acids: CASSETPAPGQGMREQYV. CDR3 nucleotides: TGTGCCAGCAGTGAAACCCCCGCCCCGGGACAGGGGATGAGGGAGCAGTACGTC.

This chain uses TRBV11-2 with TRBJ2-3; D remains unclear. The V gene's germline CDR1 is SGHAT and CDR2 FQNNGV. This CDR3 has 13 residues. V was shortened by 0 bases and J by 8 bases, with 9 bases between the two germline ends. DNA for the CDR3: TGTGCCAGCAGCTTAGAGTTCGGCGGTACGCAGTATTTT. Amino acid sequence: CASSLEFGGTQYF.

As DNA, the CDR3 is TGCGCCAGCAGTGATCCCAGGCTTAAACTGTTTTTT. Protein product: CASSDPRLKLFF. This chain joins TRBV4-1 and TRBJ1-4; D is undetermined. CDR3 size: 12 residues. Trimming left V 6 bases short and J 11 bases short, with 13 bases between. Germline CDR1 is MGHRA and CDR2 is YSYEKL.

V gene TRBV7-3 combines with J gene TRBJ2-1; TRBD2 agrees at 12 bases. The V and J ends lost 2 bases and 4 bases, in that order; junction bases with no gene match: 3. Germline CDR1 is SGHTA and CDR2 is FQGTGA. The CDR3 sequence is 16 residues long. The CDR3, as DNA: TGTGCCAGCAGCTTAGGACTAGCGGGACCGTACAATGAGCAGTTCTTC. It translates to CASSLGLAGPYNEQFF.

The chain carries TRBV10-2 and TRBJ2-5; 8 nucleotides match TRBD1. The CDR3 runs to 16 residues. Germline V lookup: CDR1 WSHSY, CDR2 SAAADI. The V gene end was trimmed by 0 bases and the J gene end by 5 bases; junction bases not matched to a gene: 8. The CDR3 loop is CASSESKAGGMETQYF. In nucleotides, the CDR3 is TGCGCCAGCAGTGAGTCGAAGGCAGGGGGCATGGAGACCCAGTACTTC.

This chain links TRBV10-3 with TRBJ2-3; maybe TRBD1 (7 bases). The V gene's germline CDR1 is ENHRY and CDR2 SYGVKD. The CDR3 has 18 residues. Trimming removed 4 bases at V and 0 bases at J, with 20 bases between. The chain's CDR3 is CAISVVAGGSPSTDTQYF. The CDR3 DNA reads TGTGCCATCAGTGTCGTGGCAGGGGGGTCCCCTAGCACAGATACGCAGTATTTT.